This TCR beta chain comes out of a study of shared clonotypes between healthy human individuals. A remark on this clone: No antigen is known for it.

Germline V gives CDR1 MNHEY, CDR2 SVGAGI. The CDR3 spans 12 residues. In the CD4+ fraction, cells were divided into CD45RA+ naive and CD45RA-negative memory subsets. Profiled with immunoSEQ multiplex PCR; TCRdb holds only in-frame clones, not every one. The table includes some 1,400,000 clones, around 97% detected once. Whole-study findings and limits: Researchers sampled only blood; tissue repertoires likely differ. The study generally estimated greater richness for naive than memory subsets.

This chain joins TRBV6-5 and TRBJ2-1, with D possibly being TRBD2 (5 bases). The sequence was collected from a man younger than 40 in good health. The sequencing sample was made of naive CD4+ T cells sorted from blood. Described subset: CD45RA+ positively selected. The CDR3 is CASRGSYNEQFF. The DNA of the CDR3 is TGTGCTTCAAGAGGGTCCTACAATGAGCAGTTCTTC.